This T cell receptor (beta chain) was recorded in a study of cytomegalovirus exposure and HLA in healthy donors. PCR amplification relied on 60 Vbeta primers (plus 13 Jbeta primers). Libraries were prepared by immunoSEQ multiplex PCR; TCRdb keeps only in-frame clonotypes and omits some of them. There are about 160,000 clones in the sample; 75% to 85% occur only once, and about 0.8% lies in the top ten. Study-wide points: Available immune exposure information covered CMV serostatus only. A later analysis showed that HLA-associated TCR beta chains had undergone more clonal expansion than equally common others. Exclusion as indistinguishable affected some V segments, including TRBV6-2 and TRBV6-3. Follow-up analysis seemed to connect common viral pathogens with several of the most significant clusters identified.

Regarding this clone: Its target is not known.

With 1 base removed from V and 4 bases from J, the gap between germline ends came to 8 bases. This CDR3 is 14 amino acids long. Germline assignment: CDR1 SGHTA and CDR2 FQGNSA. The sequence derives from a female donor in good health and CMV-seronegative. The chain uses TRBV7-2 and TRBJ1-3; no clear D gene. Sequencing was carried out using PBMCs. The CDR3: CASSLDLRGNTIYF. In DNA, the CDR3 is TGTGCCAGCAGCTTAGACCTGAGGGGAAACACCATATATTTT. Drawing the rest from reference TRBV7-2 and TRBJ1-3, the complete variable domain is GAGVSQSPSNKVTEKGKDVELRCDPISGHTALYWYRQSLGQGLEFLIYFQGNSAPDKSGLPSDRFSAERTGGSVSTLTIQRTQQEDSAVYLCASSLDLRGNTIYFGEGSWLTVV.